Following are 25 T cell receptor beta chains from one sample sequenced in a study of blood T cell repertoires in COVID-19. Assay: immunoSEQ multiplex PCR; the TCRdb copy retains only in-frame clones and omits some. The sample includes around 250,000 clones, 84% seen only once; the top ten take more than 1.5%. The sample was peripheral blood. The source is a woman in her forties who had recovered from COVID-19.

The chain recombines TRBV7-2 with TRBJ2-1; 8 nucleotides align to TRBD1. This CDR3 contains 15 residues. Germline CDR1 and CDR2: SGHTA and FQGNSA. V shed 4 bases and J 15 bases; nucleotides not matched to a gene: 17. Written as DNA, the CDR3 is TGTGCCAGCAGCTCGGGTGGACAGGGAATGGTGGGGCGGTTCTTC. Translating gives CASSSGGQGMVGRFF.

The chain links TRBV28 to TRBJ1-5; 10 positions agree with TRBD1. Germline-derived CDR1 and CDR2 are MDHEN and SYDVKM. The V segment lost 4 bases and the J segment 4 bases; nucleotides outside the gene matches: 7. This CDR3 has 16 amino acids. Here the CDR3 DNA reads TGTGCCAGCAGTTCCCTGGGACAGGGGACAAATCAGCCCCAGCATTTT. Translated: CASSSLGQGTNQPQHF.

The chain recombines TRBV5-1 with TRBJ2-1; D is unresolved. V was trimmed by 3 bases and J by 3 bases, leaving 10 bases between them. The CDR3 is made up of 14 amino acids. CDR1 and CDR2 (germline): SGHRS, YFSETQ. As DNA, the CDR3 is TGCGCCAGCAGCTCCTTGCCCAGCTACAATGAGCAGTTCTTC. It encodes CASSSLPSYNEQFF.

The V gene is TRBV6-4, the J gene TRBJ1-1, with D uncertain. V lost 6 bases and J 0 bases, leaving 8 bases between the germline ends. CDR1 and CDR2 (germline): MRHNA, SNTAGT. This CDR3 contains 13 residues. Here the CDR3 reads CASREDLNTEAFF. CDR3 nucleotide sequence: TGTGCCAGCAGAGAGGATCTGAACACTGAAGCTTTCTTT.

The rearrangement uses TRBV19 and TRBJ2-3; 12 bases align to TRBD2. Germline V gives CDR1 LNHDA, CDR2 SQIVND (reference sequence). The ends lost 6 bases at V and 5 bases at J; junction bases unmatched: 9. This CDR3 is 16 amino acids long. This chain's CDR3 is CASSIWTSGVVDTQYF. Written as DNA, the CDR3 is TGTGCCAGTAGCATCTGGACTAGCGGGGTGGTAGATACGCAGTATTTT.

The chain combines TRBV9 with TRBJ2-1; tentatively, D is TRBD1 (5 bases). The CDR3 sequence is 13 residues long. In germline, CDR1 is SGDLS, CDR2 YYNGEE. The V end lost 3 bases, the J end lost 12 bases, and 16 bases lay between the germline ends. The DNA for the CDR3 is TGTGCCAGCAGCGCCCGTCTACAGGAGCGGCAGTTCTTC. It yields the protein CASSARLQERQFF.

The chain uses TRBV19 and TRBJ2-1; possibly TRBD1 for D (6 bases). This CDR3 is built from 16 residues. Germline assignment: CDR1 LNHDA and CDR2 SQIVND (reference sequence). The V end was cut by 6 bases, the J end by 0 bases, with 15 bases between. For the CDR3, the DNA is TGTGCCAGTAGACGCTCAGGGGCTAGCTCCTACAATGAGCAGTTCTTC. Translating it yields CASRRSGASSYNEQFF.

The gene calls are TRBV29-1 and TRBJ1-1, with a possible D match to TRBD1 (6 bases). Germline assignment: CDR1 SQVTM and CDR2 ANQGSEA. CDR3 length: 13 residues. The V end was cut by 3 bases, the J end by 5 bases, with 13 bases between. This chain's CDR3 is CSVEQTGRTEAFF. The DNA of the CDR3 is TGCAGCGTTGAGCAGACAGGACGAACTGAAGCTTTCTTT.

The chain is built from TRBV3-1 (or the pseudogene TRBV3-2) and TRBJ1-6; TRBD1 aligns across 7 bases. Trimming cost V 6 bases and J 10 bases; bases outside gene matches: 9. In germline, CDR1 is LGHDT, CDR2 YNNKEL (reference sequence). CDR3 size: 14 residues. The CDR3 region has the DNA TGTGCCAGCAGTTTTAACAGGGGTTTATCACCCCTCCACTTT. It specifies CASSFNRGLSPLHF.

V and J are TRBV6-5 and TRBJ2-7; possibly TRBD1 for D (5 bases). Germline CDR1 and CDR2: MNHEY and SVGAGI. Trimming pared 6 bases from V and 4 bases from J, leaving 10 bases between. The CDR3 is 12 amino acids. The CDR3 here is CASSSRGYEQYF. In DNA, the CDR3 is TGTGCCAGCAGCTCTAGGGGATACGAGCAGTACTTC.

This clone was counted many times. J is TRBJ2-7 and V is TRBV10-3; tentatively, D is TRBD1 (6 bases). V lost 6 bases and J 2 bases, leaving 11 bases between the germline ends. Germline values: CDR1 ENHRY, CDR2 SYGVKD. The CDR3 contains 13 residues. In DNA, the CDR3 is TGTGCCATCAGGGACAGACTTACCTACGAGCAGTACTTC. Its translation: CAIRDRLTYEQYF.

The chain links TRBV11-2 to TRBJ2-1, with 7 nucleotides matching TRBD1. CDR3 length: 15 residues. Germline lookup yields CDR1 SGHAT and CDR2 FQNNGV. V shed 3 bases, J shed 0 bases, and the junction held 2 bases outside the gene matches. This chain's CDR3 is CASSLGQSSYNEQFF. In DNA form, the CDR3 reads TGTGCCAGCAGCTTGGGACAGAGCTCCTACAATGAGCAGTTCTTC. Variable domain in full (rest from reference TRBV11-2 and TRBJ2-1): EAGVAQSPRYKIIEKRQSVAFWCNPISGHATLYWYQQILGQGPKLLIQFQNNGVVDDSQLPKDRFSAERLKGVDSTLKIQPAKLEDSAVYLCASSLGQSSYNEQFFGPGTRLTVL.

CDR3 protein: CASCSTRFNEQFF. Here the CDR3 DNA reads TGTGCCAGCTGTTCGACTAGATTCAATGAGCAGTTCTTC. The chain joins TRBV2 to TRBJ2-1; possibly TRBD2 for D (6 bases). Germline V gene lookup returns CDR1 SNHLY and CDR2 FYNNEI. Trimming shortened V by 8 bases and J by 6 bases, and 14 bases separated the two germline ends. This CDR3 contains 13 residues.

The chain uses TRBV18 and TRBJ2-2; 9 bases align to TRBD2. Trimming removed 0 bases from V and 14 bases from J; junction bases left unmatched: 13. The CDR3 is 16 residues long. Germline CDR1 and CDR2: KGHSH and LQKENI. This CDR3 is CASSPPSGGPLGFLFF. CDR3 coding DNA: TGTGCCAGCTCACCACCGAGCGGGGGGCCGCTTGGGTTTCTGTTTTTT.

The V gene is TRBV9, the J gene TRBJ2-1, with a weak D call TRBD2 (5 bases). The V end lost 0 bases, the J end lost 9 bases, and 10 bases lay between the germline ends. The germline CDR1 and CDR2 sequences are SGDLS and YYNGEE. The CDR3 covers 13 residues. CDR3: CASSVAGSGEQFF. CDR3 nucleotides: TGTGCCAGCAGCGTAGCGGGGTCGGGTGAGCAGTTCTTC.

The chain recombines TRBV5-1 with TRBJ2-7, with 11 bases matching TRBD1. This CDR3 has 15 amino acids. CDR1 is SGHRS and CDR2 is YFSETQ in the germline V gene. The V segment lost 4 bases and the J segment 3 bases; nucleotides outside the gene matches: 6. The CDR3 protein is CASSDGQGALYEQYF. The CDR3 DNA reads TGCGCCAGCAGCGACGGACAGGGGGCCCTCTACGAGCAGTACTTC.

CDR3 bases: TGTGCCAGCAGTTACGGACCGACAGGGTTCAACACTGAAGCTTTCTTT. As protein: CASSYGPTGFNTEAFF. The gene calls are TRBV6-2 or TRBV6-3 and TRBJ1-1, with TRBD1 identical over 7 bases. V lost 2 bases, J lost 2 bases, and 8 bases stayed unmatched. The V gene's germline CDR1 is MNHEY and CDR2 SVGEGT. The CDR3 has 16 residues.

This chain links TRBV5-1 with TRBJ1-1; possible D gene TRBD1, 5 bases. In germline, CDR1 is SGHRS, CDR2 YFSETQ. V was trimmed by 3 bases and J by 7 bases, leaving 13 bases between them. The CDR3 runs 13 residues. Here the CDR3 DNA reads TGCGCCAGCAGCTCGATACCCGACAGTGAAGCTTTCTTT. Translation: CASSSIPDSEAFF.

The chain is built from TRBV3-1 (or the pseudogene TRBV3-2) and TRBJ2-7; tentatively, D is TRBD2 (5 bases). The germline CDR1 and CDR2 sequences are LGHDT and YNNKEL (reference sequence). V shed 2 bases and J shed 4 bases, with 12 bases lying between them. The CDR3 sequence is 14 residues long. CDR3 nucleotides: TGTGCCAGCAGCCAATGGGTAGAGGGTTACGAGCAGTACTTC. Amino acid sequence: CASSQWVEGYEQYF.

The rearrangement links TRBV11-3 to TRBJ2-1, with a weak D call TRBD1 (5 bases). Trimming stripped 1 base from V and 7 bases from J, with 11 bases between. The CDR3 totals 14 residues. Germline V gives CDR1 SGHNT, CDR2 YENEEA. The chain's CDR3 is CASSLGGRQNEQFF. CDR3 sequence (DNA): TGTGCCAGCAGCTTAGGGGGCAGGCAAAATGAGCAGTTCTTC. Looking up the rest from reference TRBV11-3 and TRBJ2-1 gives the full variable domain: EAGVVQSPRYKIIEKKQPVAFWCNPISGHNTLYWYLQNLGQGPELLIRYENEEAVDDSQLPKDRFSAERLKGVDSTLKIQPAELGDSAVYLCASSLGGRQNEQFFGPGTRLTVL.

The chain employs TRBV5-8 and TRBJ2-2; D perhaps matches TRBD1 (5 bases). The CDR3 runs 15 residues. The V gene's germline CDR1 is SGHTS and CDR2 YDEGEE. The V end was cut by 2 bases, the J end by 8 bases, with 16 bases between. The CDR3 here is CASSLRGPPVGELFF. CDR3 sequence (DNA): TGTGCCAGCAGCTTAAGGGGTCCCCCCGTGGGGGAGCTGTTTTTT.

This clone was observed a handful of times. The chain couples TRBV14 to TRBJ2-2; D is possibly TRBD2 (7 bases). This CDR3 is built from 18 residues. Looked up from germline, CDR1 is SGHDN and CDR2 is FVKESK. V was pared by 0 bases and J by 5 bases, with 19 bases between. CDR3 residues: CASSQEGGLAGVTGELFF. The CDR3 bases are TGTGCCAGCAGCCAAGAAGGGGGACTCGCGGGGGTTACCGGGGAGCTGTTTTTT.

This rearrangement joins TRBV5-1 to TRBJ1-1; TRBD1 is a possible D gene (5 bases). The CDR3 is 12 residues long. V lost 0 bases and J 8 bases, leaving 8 bases between the germline ends. Germline V CDR1 and CDR2: SGHRS, YFSETQ. The CDR3 DNA is TGCGCCAGCAGCTTGGGGGACTGGGAAGCTTTCTTT. Its protein product is CASSLGDWEAFF.

The chain joins TRBV10-3 to TRBJ1-5, with a tentative D call TRBD1 (5 bases). The CDR3 has 12 residues. The ends were cut back, 6 bases at V and 6 bases at J, with 9 bases in the middle. The germline V gene encodes CDR1 ENHRY and CDR2 SYGVKD. This CDR3 is CAIRTAGQPQHF. The CDR3 DNA sequence: TGTGCCATCAGGACAGCGGGTCAGCCCCAGCATTTT.

This clone was observed at least ten times. The chain employs TRBV6-5 and TRBJ1-3; tentatively, D is TRBD1 (6 bases). The germline V gene encodes CDR1 MNHEY and CDR2 SVGAGI. The CDR3 is 14 residues long. V was pared by 5 bases and J by 4 bases, with 12 bases between. The CDR3 bases are TGTGCCAGCAGTCCCCGACAGGACGGAAACACCATATATTTT. Its protein is CASSPRQDGNTIYF.